This is a list of T cell receptor beta chains from one sample in a study of a mutant IDH1 vaccine in newly diagnosed glioma. Measured with immunoSEQ multiplex PCR; TCRdb has only the in-frame clones, and not every one. Of under 35,000 clones in the sample, about 85% were seen once. Sequenced here: PBMCs, sampled from a glioma patient treated with radiotherapy, temozolomide or both. All receptors derive from a woman between 40 and 55 years old with glioma. Both conserved end residues are part of each CDR3. Fields, in order: J gene, CDR3 length, D gene, V gene, clone size, CDR3 DNA, CDR3 protein. A D gene is named only where the DNA matches it firmly. Only some rows state a clone size, as once, few, many or a class for expanded clones.

TRBJ2-7 | 11 | - | TRBV20-1 | once | TGCAGTGCTAGCGCCGCGTACGAGCAGTACTTC | CSASAAYEQYF
TRBJ2-5 | 15 | TRBD1 | TRBV2 | - | TGTGCCAGCGGCGACAGGGAAATTGCACGGACGACCCAGTACTTC | CASGDREIARTTQYF
TRBJ1-1 | 13 | - | TRBV7-9 | few | TGTGCCAGCAGCCAGGGGTCGGGCACTGAAGCTTTCTTT | CASSQGSGTEAFF
TRBJ2-7 | 12 | - | TRBV27 | few | TGTGCCAGCAGCCCCTCGGGGACGAGGCAGTACTTC | CASSPSGTRQYF
TRBJ2-3 | 13 | - | TRBV2 | - | TGTGCCAGCAGTGGGGGGTTCACAGATACGCAGTATTTT | CASSGGFTDTQYF
TRBJ2-3 | 13 | - | TRBV30 | - | TGTGCCTGGAGTGTAGGTGGCCCAGATACGCAGTATTTT | CAWSVGGPDTQYF
TRBJ1-2 | 14 | TRBD1 | TRBV7-8 | once | TGTGCCAGCAGCGGGACAGTTCAAAACTATGGCTACACCTTC | CASSGTVQNYGYTF
TRBJ1-1 | 13 | TRBD1 | TRBV18 | - | TGTGCCAGCTCACGACAGGGAGGCACTGAAGCTTTCTTT | CASSRQGGTEAFF
TRBJ1-3 | 15 | - | TRBV5-5 | - | TGTGCCAGCAGCTTGGCCCTCCCAGGGGTGAACACCATATATTTT | CASSLALPGVNTIYF
TRBJ2-3 | 13 | - | TRBV5-1 | - | TGCGCCAGCAGCTTGGCCCCCACAGATACGCAGTATTTT | CASSLAPTDTQYF
TRBJ2-7 | 14 | TRBD1 | TRBV4-1 | - | TGCGCCAGCTCCACCGGGACAGGGCCCTACGAGCAGTACTTC | CASSTGTGPYEQYF
TRBJ1-2 | 13 | - | TRBV5-5 | - | TGTGCCAGCAGCACCGACCATTACTATGGCTACACCTTC | CASSTDHYYGYTF
TRBJ1-1 | 14 | - | TRBV4-3 | - | TGCGCCAGCAGCCAAGTTTACGCGAACACTGAAGCTTTCTTT | CASSQVYANTEAFF
TRBJ1-1 | 15 | TRBD1 | TRBV4-1 | - | TGCGCCAGCAGCCAACGACAGGGGTTGAACACTGAAGCTTTCTTT | CASSQRQGLNTEAFF
TRBJ2-7 | 14 | - | TRBV4-1 | - | TGCGCCAGCAGCCAAGAGTCAGGGGACTACGAGCAGTACTTC | CASSQESGDYEQYF
TRBJ1-3 | 16 | - | TRBV5-1 | - | TGCGCCAGCAGCTTAGCCCCGGGGTACGCTGGAAACACCATATATTTT | CASSLAPGYAGNTIYF
TRBJ2-7 | 13 | TRBD2 | TRBV29-1 | - | TGCAGCGTTGAAACTAGCGGGGTCTACGAGCAGTACTTC | CSVETSGVYEQYF
TRBJ2-7 | 12 | - | TRBV2 | - | TGTGCCAGCAGTGGCGACGGAGACGAGCAGTACTTC | CASSGDGDEQYF
TRBJ1-3 | 14 | - | TRBV5-6 | - | TGTGCCAGCAGCTATAGTCCGGACGGAAACACCATATATTTT | CASSYSPDGNTIYF
TRBJ2-7 | 13 | - | TRBV2 | - | TGTGCCAGCAGCTTCTCTGAGGTCTACGAGCAGTACTTC | CASSFSEVYEQYF
TRBJ2-5 | 13 | - | TRBV2 | - | TGTGCCAGCAGTGGCTACGGGCAAGAGACCCAGTACTTC | CASSGYGQETQYF
TRBJ1-1 | 14 | TRBD1 | TRBV6-6 | - | TGTGCCAGCAGTCACAGGGGGCTGAACACTGAAGCTTTCTTT | CASSHRGLNTEAFF
TRBJ2-5 | 17 | - | TRBV28 | - | TGTGCCAGCAGTTTAGAGGAAGGACGGCTGTCTCAAGAGACCCAGTACTTC | CASSLEEGRLSQETQYF
TRBJ2-2 | 14 | - | TRBV6-4 | - | TGTGCCAGCAGTGACCAGGGACCAACCGGGGAGCTGTTTTTT | CASSDQGPTGELFF
TRBJ2-5 | 17 | TRBD2 | TRBV4-1 | - | TGCGCCAGCAGCCAATTCCCGGGACTAGCGGGACAAGAGACCCAGTACTTC | CASSQFPGLAGQETQYF
TRBJ1-5 | 16 | - | TRBV6-5 | - | TGTGCCAGCAGTTACGGGCCAACCTATAGCAATCAGCCCCAGCATTTT | CASSYGPTYSNQPQHF
TRBJ1-2 | 15 | TRBD1 | TRBV4-3 | - | TGCGCCAGCAGCCTCCGGACAGGGCATAACTATGGCTACACCTTC | CASSLRTGHNYGYTF
TRBJ1-2 | 15 | - | TRBV4-1 | few | TGCGCCAGCAGCCAAGGACAGAACCCTAACTATGGCTACACCTTC | CASSQGQNPNYGYTF
TRBJ1-4 | 15 | - | TRBV7-2 | few | TGTGCCAGCAGCTTGGCCGGGACCGTTAATGAAAAACTGTTTTTT | CASSLAGTVNEKLFF
TRBJ1-1 | 16 | TRBD1 | TRBV19 | - | TGTGCCAGTAGTCCAAACAGGGGCATGACGAACACTGAAGCTTTCTTT | CASSPNRGMTNTEAFF
TRBJ2-7 | 15 | TRBD1 | TRBV4-2 | - | TGTGCCAGCAGCCAAGATTGGGTAGGGGGCGCCGAGCAGTACTTC | CASSQDWVGGAEQYF
TRBJ1-2 | 13 | - | TRBV6-6 | once | TGTGCCAGCAGTCGCGACCATAGTGCGGGCTACACCTTC | CASSRDHSAGYTF
TRBJ2-7 | 15 | - | TRBV29-1 | - | TGCAGCGTTGAAGGTGACCAGCGAGACTCCTACGAGCAGTACTTC | CSVEGDQRDSYEQYF
TRBJ1-5 | 14 | - | TRBV10-1 | medium-sized | TGCGCCAGCAGTGAGGCACACCCGAATCAGCCCCAGCATTTT | CASSEAHPNQPQHF
TRBJ2-6 | 17 | - | TRBV19 | few | TGTGCCAGTAGTATTGGGAGGAGGGGCTCTGGGGCCAACGTCCTGACTTTC | CASSIGRRGSGANVLTF
TRBJ1-2 | 13 | TRBD1 | TRBV6-5 | - | TGTGCCAGCAGACAGGGGGCGGGCTATGGCTACACCTTC | CASRQGAGYGYTF
TRBJ2-5 | 16 | TRBD1 | TRBV5-1 | - | TGCGCCAGCAGCTTGCAGGGACAGGGTGGATTTGAGACCCAGTACTTC | CASSLQGQGGFETQYF
TRBJ1-2 | 13 | TRBD1 | TRBV6-5 | - | TGTGCCAGCAGGGGGACAGCGAAAAATGGCTACACCTTC | CASRGTAKNGYTF
TRBJ2-5 | 13 | - | TRBV27 | - | TGTGCCAGCAGTTTCTTGGGCCAAGAGACCCAGTACTTC | CASSFLGQETQYF
TRBJ2-2 | 15 | - | TRBV4-3 | - | TGCGCCAGCAGCCAAGATCGGACCTATAGCGGGGAGCTGTTTTTT | CASSQDRTYSGELFF
TRBJ1-1 | 14 | - | TRBV27 | - | TGTGCCAGCAGTTTGGGACCCCCAGTCACTGAAGCTTTCTTT | CASSLGPPVTEAFF
TRBJ2-1 | 15 | TRBD2 | TRBV6-6 | - | TGTGCCAGCAGACCCCGTTCCCGGGGGGACAATGAGCAGTTCTTC | CASRPRSRGDNEQFF
TRBJ1-2 | 13 | TRBD1 | TRBV6-5 | - | TGTGCCAGCAGTGCACAGGGGAACTATGGCTACACCTTC | CASSAQGNYGYTF
TRBJ1-5 | 14 | - | TRBV4-3 | few | TGCGCCAGCAGCCAGGACCGCAGCAATCAGCCCCAGCATTTT | CASSQDRSNQPQHF